This T cell receptor beta chain was sequenced for a study of OX40 agonist ivuxolimab in advanced cancers. The CDR3 sequence is 14 residues long. The V gene's germline CDR1 is SGHTA and CDR2 FQGNSA. Trimming took off 6 bases at V and 1 base at J, with 12 bases between the two ends. A remark on this clone: Its target is unknown.

Blood draws occurred at baseline, cycle 4 day 1, and cycle 7 day 1. Profiling relied on immunoSEQ multiplex PCR, and the TCRdb table lists in-frame clones only, not all of them. This repertoire shows about 100,000 clones, approximately 91% found once; its top ten account for 0.6% to 0.8%. Study-wide findings and caveats: With doses of 0.1-3.0 mg/kg, partial responders showed among the lowest clonal expansion.

The chain links TRBV7-2 to TRBJ2-5; D possibly matches TRBD1 or TRBD2 (5 bases each). The origin of this receptor is an adult with an advanced solid tumor such as melanoma, head and neck, liver or kidney cancer. This specimen consisted of CD4+ or CD8+ T cells sorted from blood, obtained in a trial of the OX40 agonist ivuxolimab. The DNA for the CDR3 is TGTGCCAGCAGTGAAGGGACGGTCCAAGAGACCCAGTACTTC. Residues: CASSEGTVQETQYF.